This TCR beta chain was profiled in a study of blood T cell repertoires in COVID-19. Study details: Sources were T cells, B-cell-depleted T cells, or PBMCs; the material itself was cDNA or gDNA.

In the authors' workflow: Amplification of reference gene primers provided the estimated nucleated cell counts. Generated by immunoSEQ multiplex PCR, the TCRdb table keeps only in-frame clones and is missing some. The DNA was the basis for D and trimming; V, J and clone size are from that table. The sample has more than 50,000 clones, 75% to 80% seen once. The CDR3 runs 16 residues. CDR1 and CDR2 (germline): SEHNR, FQNEAQ (reference sequence). The V gene lost 1 base and the J gene lost 3 bases, with 14 bases spanning the gap. This clone was observed many times. This sequence originates from an elderly woman with acute or convalescent COVID-19. The chain combines TRBV7-9 with TRBJ2-3, with D possibly TRBD2 on 5 matching bases. Sequencing was performed on peripheral blood. The CDR3 DNA is TGTGCCAGCAGCTTAGGGCAGGCGACTACGACAGATACGCAGTATTTT. The encoded protein is CASSLGQATTTDTQYF. Looking up the rest from reference TRBV7-9 and TRBJ2-3 gives the full variable domain: DTGVSQNPRHKITKRGQNVTFRCDPISEHNRLYWYRQTLGQGPEFLTYFQNEAQLEKSRLLSDRFSAERPKGSFSTLEIQRTEQGDSAMYLCASSLGQATTTDTQYFGPGTRLTVL.